These 21 T cell receptor beta chains share one sample of origin, sequenced in a study of blood T cell repertoires in COVID-19. TCRdb's copy holds only in-frame clones and misses some; the assay was immunoSEQ multiplex PCR. Here the sample spans more than 350,000 clones, approximately 91% being singletons. The specimen sequenced was PBMCs or T cells enriched from blood (not recorded which). The source of these receptors is a woman under 30 who had been exposed to COVID-19.

The rearrangement links TRBV19 to TRBJ1-1, with TRBD1 matching over 7 bases. CDR3 length: 14 amino acids. With V trimmed by 2 bases and J by 5 bases, 5 bases remained unmatched. The germline gives CDR1 LNHDA, CDR2 SQIVND (reference sequence). The CDR3 DNA follows: TGTGCCAGTAGTATAAAGGCAGGGGGAACTGAAGCTTTCTTT. It yields the protein CASSIKAGGTEAFF.

The V call is TRBV4-1, the J call TRBJ1-1, with unresolved D. The CDR3 is made up of 18 amino acids. V dropped 0 bases and J dropped 0 bases, with 17 bases sitting between them. Looked up from germline, CDR1 is MGHRA and CDR2 is YSYEKL. The CDR3 is CASSQDSDGERMNTEAFF. As DNA, the CDR3 is TGCGCCAGCAGCCAAGATTCGGATGGGGAGAGGATGAACACTGAAGCTTTCTTT.

The V call is TRBV27, the J call TRBJ1-6, with 7 bases lining up with TRBD1. Germline loops: CDR1 MNHEY, CDR2 SMNVEV (reference sequence). The CDR3 loop spans 15 amino acids. V was clipped by 1 base and J by 8 bases; unmatched bases: 5. The CDR3 nucleotides read TGTGCCAGCAGTTTATTCTACAGGGGCGATTCACCCCTCCACTTT. Translating gives CASSLFYRGDSPLHF.

This clone was observed a few times. V is TRBV21-1 and J is TRBJ2-1; the listed D gene, TRBD2, was not tested against the DNA. TRBV21-1 is designated a pseudogene. CDR3 length: 16 amino acids. The CDR3 reads CASSKVAGRRDNEQFF. For the CDR3, the DNA is TGTGCCAGCAGCAAAGTGGCAGGGAGGCGGGACAATGAGCAGTTCTTC.

The gene calls are TRBV14 and TRBJ2-7; 8 bases align to TRBD1. In germline, CDR1 is SGHDN, CDR2 FVKESK. V gave up 5 bases and J gave up 3 bases; unmatched junction bases: 0. This CDR3 contains 12 residues. As DNA, the CDR3 is TGTGCCAGCAGCGGACAGGGCTACGAGCAGTACTTC. Protein: CASSGQGYEQYF.

This clone has a handful of counts. The V gene is TRBV11-2, the J gene TRBJ2-2, with D possibly being TRBD2 (6 bases). Germline V gives CDR1 SGHAT, CDR2 FQNNGV. This CDR3 has 16 amino acids. Trimming stripped 3 bases from V and 5 bases from J, with 16 bases between. DNA for the CDR3: TGTGCCAGCAGCTTTTCCGGGACTCTTCTTACCGGGGAGCTGTTTTTT. Translation: CASSFSGTLLTGELFF.

The chain is built from TRBV28 and TRBJ1-6; 8 bases agree with TRBD1. Trimming at V came to 5 bases and at J to 7 bases, leaving 4 bases not matched to a gene. The CDR3 has 14 residues. Germline V gene lookup returns CDR1 MDHEN and CDR2 SYDVKM. Here the CDR3 reads CASSPRTGNSPLHF. DNA of the CDR3: TGTGCCAGCAGTCCAAGGACAGGGAATTCACCCCTCCACTTT.

The V gene is TRBV27, the J gene TRBJ2-1; D perhaps matches TRBD2 (5 bases). Per the germline V gene, CDR1 is MNHEY and CDR2 is SMNVEV (reference sequence). The V and J ends lost 5 bases and 0 bases respectively, with 11 bases between them. The CDR3 runs 15 residues. The CDR3 protein is CASSPDSSSYNEQFF. In nucleotides, the CDR3 is TGTGCCAGCAGTCCGGACTCGAGCTCCTACAATGAGCAGTTCTTC.

The rearrangement links TRBV19 to TRBJ1-1, with 7 bases fitting TRBD1. V lost 3 bases to trimming and J lost 3 bases; unmatched junction nucleotides: 7. The CDR3 contains 15 residues. The germline CDR1 and CDR2 sequences are LNHDA and SQIVND (reference sequence). The CDR3 DNA sequence: TGTGCCAGTAGTATCGGCAGGGGGTCGTACACTGAAGCTTTCTTT. This encodes CASSIGRGSYTEAFF.

The chain employs TRBV6-5 and TRBJ2-7; TRBD1 matches at 12 bases. The CDR3 is made up of 14 amino acids. Germline values: CDR1 MNHEY, CDR2 SVGAGI. With V trimmed by 6 bases and J by 2 bases, 2 bases remained unmatched. DNA for the CDR3: TGTGCCAGCAGCGGGACAGGGGGCCCCTACGAGCAGTACTTC. Translated: CASSGTGGPYEQYF.

This clone was counted once. The chain recombines TRBV28 with TRBJ1-3; D is unclear. V was clipped by 4 bases and J by 3 bases, with 13 bases between them. The CDR3 length is 15 residues. The V gene's germline CDR1 is MDHEN and CDR2 SYDVKM. CDR3 region: CASSSPGQVGNTIYF. For the CDR3, the DNA is TGTGCCAGCAGTTCCCCCGGCCAGGTTGGAAACACCATATATTTT.

The chain recombines TRBV27 with TRBJ2-5, with 7 bases matching TRBD2. Trimming at V came to 2 bases and at J to 1 base, leaving 1 base not matched to a gene. CDR1 MNHEY and CDR2 SMNVEV come from the germline V gene (reference sequence). The CDR3 is 14 residues long. In nucleotides, the CDR3 is TGTGCCAGCAGTTTACTAGCGGTCCAAGAGACCCAGTACTTC. It encodes CASSLLAVQETQYF.

The V gene is TRBV7-5, the J gene TRBJ1-3; the D segment call TRBD1 is taken from the table without a DNA check. TRBV7-5 is designated a pseudogene. The CDR3 covers 16 residues. The CDR3, as DNA: TGTGTCAGAAGCCGAGACCGGGACAGGGTTGGAAACACCATATATTTT. Amino acid sequence: CVRSRDRDRVGNTIYF.

The chain links TRBV4-2 to TRBJ2-1; 9 bases match TRBD1. CDR3 length: 15 residues. Trimming cost V 0 bases and J 8 bases; bases outside gene matches: 5. CDR1 and CDR2 from the germline V gene are LGHNA and YNFKEQ. The CDR3 is CASSQDRDREDEQFF. CDR3 bases: TGTGCCAGCAGCCAAGATCGGGACAGGGAAGATGAGCAGTTCTTC.

The chain is built from TRBV6-5 and TRBJ1-6, with TRBD1 matching 10 bases. The CDR3 has 15 residues. Germline V gives CDR1 MNHEY, CDR2 SVGAGI. The junction had 6 bases not matched to a gene; V was cut back by 6 bases and J by 7 bases. This chain's CDR3 is CASRSGTGDNSPLHF. CDR3 nucleotide sequence: TGTGCCAGCAGAAGCGGGACAGGGGACAATTCACCCCTCCACTTT.

This clone appeared once. The chain joins TRBV24-1 to TRBJ2-7, with a weak D call TRBD1 (5 bases). Germline values: CDR1 KGHDR, CDR2 SFDVKD. Deletions cut 0 bases from V and 5 bases from J, with 7 bases between. The length of the CDR3 is 13 residues. CDR3 DNA: TGTGCCACCAGTGATTTGACCAGGGACGAGCAGTACTTC. Amino acid sequence: CATSDLTRDEQYF.

This clone was observed once. The chain is built from TRBV5-1 and TRBJ1-5; 9 bases are shared with TRBD1. The germline V gene has CDR1 SGHRS and CDR2 YFSETQ. Trimming cost V 0 bases and J 4 bases; bases outside gene matches: 2. The CDR3 covers 15 residues. The CDR3 here is CASSLEQGANQPQHF. CDR3 sequence (DNA): TGCGCCAGCAGCTTGGAACAGGGGGCAAATCAGCCCCAGCATTTT.

V usage is TRBV28 and J usage is TRBJ1-2; D gene uncertain. Trimming left V 7 bases short and J 8 bases short, with 11 bases between. Germline CDR1 reads MDHEN; CDR2 reads SYDVKM. This CDR3 is built from 11 residues. The chain's CDR3 is CASMGLLGYTF. As DNA, the CDR3 is TGTGCCAGCATGGGCTTGTTGGGCTACACCTTC.

V usage is TRBV19 and J usage is TRBJ1-2, with a weak D call TRBD1 (5 bases). The CDR3 extends over 12 amino acids. Germline lookup yields CDR1 LNHDA and CDR2 SQIVND (reference sequence). Trimming shortened V by 5 bases and J by 3 bases, and 7 bases separated the two germline ends. The CDR3 DNA follows: TGTGCCAGTAGTGACAGTTACTATGGCTACACCTTC. This translates into CASSDSYYGYTF.

The rearrangement uses TRBV2 and TRBJ1-2, with D unclear. The germline CDR1 and CDR2 sequences are SNHLY and FYNNEI. The length of the CDR3 is 11 residues. The V end lost 9 bases, the J end lost 1 base, and 6 bases lay between the germline ends. CDR3 nucleotides: TGTGCCAGTCTATATAACTATGGCTACACCTTC. The encoded protein is CASLYNYGYTF. The variable domain in full, with the rest retrieved from reference TRBV2 and TRBJ1-2, is EPEVTQTPSHQVTQMGQEVILRCVPISNHLYFYWYRQILGQKVEFLVSFYNNEISEKSEIFDDQFSVERPDGSNFTLKIRSTKLEDSAMYFCASLYNYGYTFGSGTRLTVV.

The gene calls are TRBV25-1 and TRBJ1-1, with 8 bases fitting TRBD1. V lost 7 bases to trimming and J lost 1 base; unmatched junction nucleotides: 11. The germline V gene has CDR1 MGHDK and CDR2 SYGVNS. This CDR3 is built from 16 residues. The CDR3 DNA reads as TGTGCCAGCAAGGGTCCAGGGGGCTTCGGGAACACTGAAGCTTTCTTT. Translation gives CASKGPGGFGNTEAFF.